Listed below are T cell receptor beta chains from one sample, sequenced in a study of cytomegalovirus exposure and HLA in healthy donors. Using immunoSEQ multiplex PCR, the repertoire was profiled, and TCRdb retains in-frame clones only, with some absent. The table includes approximately 210,000 clones, around 79% detected once. The specimen was PBMCs. The origin of the receptors is a woman between 50 and 59 years old in good health and CMV-seronegative. CDR3s include the opening cysteine and the closing phenylalanine or tryptophan. Fields, in order: V gene, clone size, D gene, J gene, CDR3 DNA, CDR3 protein. D genes are given only for firm matches. Clone sizes are given selectively: once, few, many, or a class where the clone is expanded.

V: TRBV28
size: NA
D: NA
J: TRBJ1-1
DNA: TGTGCCAGCAGCTTGACAGACAACATTATGAACACTGAAGCTTTCTTT
CDR3: CASSLTDNIMNTEAFF

V: TRBV9
size: NA
D: TRBD1
J: TRBJ2-5
DNA: TGTGCCAGCAGCGCACCACAGGGGTTCCAAGAGACCCAGTACTTC
CDR3: CASSAPQGFQETQYF

V: TRBV28
size: NA
D: TRBD1
J: TRBJ2-7
DNA: TGTGCCAGCAGTTTTGATCGGACAGGGCCCTACGAGCAGTACTTC
CDR3: CASSFDRTGPYEQYF

V: TRBV11-1
size: NA
D: NA
J: TRBJ1-1
DNA: TGTGCCAGCAGGCCGCTAAAGAACACTGAAGCTTTCTTT
CDR3: CASRPLKNTEAFF

V: TRBV9
size: NA
D: TRBD2
J: TRBJ2-2
DNA: TGTGCCAGCAGCCCTACGGGGGGGTTCACCGGGGAGCTGTTTTTT
CDR3: CASSPTGGFTGELFF

V: TRBV7-2
size: NA
D: NA
J: TRBJ2-2
DNA: TGTGCCAGCAGTTCTACCCCCATTTTGAGGGAGCTGTTTTTT
CDR3: CASSSTPILRELFF

V: TRBV7-8
size: NA
D: NA
J: TRBJ2-6
DNA: TGTGCCAGCAGCCCGACATTTGGGAGCTCTGGGGCCAACGTCCTGACTTTC
CDR3: CASSPTFGSSGANVLTF

V: TRBV19
size: NA
D: NA
J: TRBJ1-4
DNA: TGTGCCACCGAGGAGAATGAAAAACTGTTTTTT
CDR3: CATEENEKLFF

V: TRBV6-5
size: NA
D: NA
J: TRBJ1-2
DNA: TGTGCCAGCAGTTACGGACACCAGGGGGGCTACACCTTC
CDR3: CASSYGHQGGYTF

V: TRBV19
size: once
D: TRBD1
J: TRBJ1-1
DNA: TGTGCCAGTAGTATGGAACAGGGGGCAATGAACACTGAAGCTTTCTTT
CDR3: CASSMEQGAMNTEAFF

V: TRBV5-4
size: NA
D: TRBD2
J: TRBJ2-7
DNA: TGTGCCAGCAGCACCGATAGCGGGAACTCTTACGAGCAGTACTTC
CDR3: CASSTDSGNSYEQYF

V: TRBV5-1
size: NA
D: NA
J: TRBJ1-1
DNA: TGCGCCAGCAGCTTGACCTCGGGGGGGCCGAACACTGAAGCTTTCTTT
CDR3: CASSLTSGGPNTEAFF

V: TRBV4-3
size: few
D: TRBD1
J: TRBJ1-1
DNA: TGCGCCAGCAGCCAACCGGGACAGGGGCCTGAAGCTTTCTTT
CDR3: CASSQPGQGPEAFF

V: TRBV27
size: few
D: NA
J: TRBJ1-2
DNA: TGTGCCAGCAGTTCCGAAAGTGAGGGCTACACCTTC
CDR3: CASSSESEGYTF

V: TRBV9
size: few
D: NA
J: TRBJ1-5
DNA: TGTGCCAGCAGCGCCACAGGGTACGGCAATCAGCCCCAGCATTTT
CDR3: CASSATGYGNQPQHF

V: TRBV7-9
size: NA
D: NA
J: TRBJ1-1
DNA: TGTGCCAGCAGCTTATCCTACACTGAAGCTTTCTTT
CDR3: CASSLSYTEAFF

V: TRBV12-5
size: few
D: NA
J: TRBJ1-1
DNA: TGTGCTAGTGGTTCGGGAGGGACACCCGGGCCTGAAGCTTTCTTT
CDR3: CASGSGGTPGPEAFF

V: TRBV10-3
size: NA
D: NA
J: TRBJ2-7
DNA: TGTGCCATCAGTGACCAGGGGCCCTACGAGCAGTACTTC
CDR3: CAISDQGPYEQYF

V: TRBV13
size: NA
D: NA
J: TRBJ2-7
DNA: TGTGCCAGCAGCTCCACGGGGGTAGGGGCCTACGAGCAGTACTTC
CDR3: CASSSTGVGAYEQYF

V: TRBV18
size: NA
D: NA
J: TRBJ1-1
DNA: TGTGCCAGCTCACCAAAGGGGGACGGTGAAGCTTTCTTT
CDR3: CASSPKGDGEAFF

V: TRBV7-2
size: NA
D: NA
J: TRBJ1-1
DNA: TGTGCCAGCAGCTTAAGTATTTCAGGAGCTTTCTTT
CDR3: CASSLSISGAFF

V: TRBV28
size: NA
D: NA
J: TRBJ1-1
DNA: TGTGCCAGCAGAACCCTCAGCGGAGGTATGGCTTTCTTT
CDR3: CASRTLSGGMAFF

V: TRBV4-3
size: NA
D: TRBD2
J: TRBJ2-1
DNA: TGCGCCAGCAGCCAAGATCTCCCTAGCGGGAGTCAGGGGCAGTTCTTC
CDR3: CASSQDLPSGSQGQFF

V: TRBV7-9
size: NA
D: NA
J: TRBJ1-1
DNA: TGTGCCAGCAGCTTTAGGGCAGGGAACATGAACACTGAAGCTTTCTTT
CDR3: CASSFRAGNMNTEAFF

V: TRBV5-1
size: NA
D: NA
J: TRBJ1-1
DNA: TGCGCCAGCCGGACAGAATTGAACACTGAAGCTTTCTTT
CDR3: CASRTELNTEAFF

V: TRBV7-9
size: NA
D: TRBD1
J: TRBJ1-1
DNA: TGTGCCAGCAGCTTAGGAGGGGGCGCGCGTACTGAAGCTTTCTTT
CDR3: CASSLGGGARTEAFF

V: TRBV27
size: NA
D: TRBD2
J: TRBJ2-7
DNA: TGTGCCAGCAGTTTCAGCGGGAGGGCCATAATTCGAGAGCAGTACTTC
CDR3: CASSFSGRAIIREQYF

V: TRBV4-3
size: few
D: NA
J: TRBJ2-1
DNA: TGCGCCAGCAGCCAAGATTACGATCGTAGCGGGCAGTTCTTC
CDR3: CASSQDYDRSGQFF

V: TRBV29-1
size: NA
D: TRBD1
J: TRBJ2-5
DNA: TGCAGCGTTGACGTTGGACAGGGAGAGACCCAGTACTTC
CDR3: CSVDVGQGETQYF

V: TRBV7-9
size: few
D: TRBD1
J: TRBJ2-2
DNA: TGTGCCAGCAGCTTCACAGGGGGCGCGAACACCGGGGAGCTGTTTTTT
CDR3: CASSFTGGANTGELFF

V: TRBV7-3
size: NA
D: TRBD2
J: TRBJ2-5
DNA: TGTGCCAGCAGCTTAACCCCGACGGTGGGGACTAGCGGGAGGGCAATAGAGACCCAGTACTTC
CDR3: CASSLTPTVGTSGRAIETQYF

V: TRBV9
size: NA
D: NA
J: TRBJ1-4
DNA: TGTGCCAGCAGCGTAGACGGGGATAATGAAAAACTGTTTTTT
CDR3: CASSVDGDNEKLFF

V: TRBV6-5
size: NA
D: NA
J: TRBJ1-5
DNA: TGTGCCAGCAGTGAGGCATTCAATCAGCCCCAGCATTTT
CDR3: CASSEAFNQPQHF

V: TRBV6-6
size: NA
D: TRBD1
J: TRBJ2-5
DNA: TGTGCCAGCAGTTACCTACAGGGGGCGCGGGAGACCCAGTACTTC
CDR3: CASSYLQGARETQYF

V: TRBV29-1
size: NA
D: TRBD1
J: TRBJ2-7
DNA: TGCAGCGTTGTGGGCAGGGGGTCATACGAGCAGTACTTC
CDR3: CSVVGRGSYEQYF

V: TRBV18
size: NA
D: NA
J: TRBJ2-5
DNA: TGTGCCAGCTCACCGACAGGCCTCCAAGAGACCCAGTACTTC
CDR3: CASSPTGLQETQYF

V: TRBV18
size: once
D: NA
J: TRBJ1-5
DNA: TGTGCCAGCTCACCACCGGAGGGCCCCCATAGCAATCAGCCCCAGCATTTT
CDR3: CASSPPEGPHSNQPQHF

V: TRBV2
size: NA
D: TRBD2
J: TRBJ2-3
DNA: TGTGCCAGCAGAAGGACTAGCGTCGCAGATACGCAGTATTTT
CDR3: CASRRTSVADTQYF

V: TRBV6-5
size: NA
D: TRBD1
J: TRBJ1-1
DNA: TGTGCCAGCAGTTACGACAGGGGCTCTGAAGCTTTCTTT
CDR3: CASSYDRGSEAFF

V: TRBV5-6
size: NA
D: NA
J: TRBJ1-2
DNA: TGTGCCAGCAGCCGCCCCGGGGGGACTTATGGCTACACCTTC
CDR3: CASSRPGGTYGYTF

V: TRBV18
size: NA
D: NA
J: TRBJ1-2
DNA: TGTGCCAGCTCACCGGACAGCTCCTATGGCTACACCTTC
CDR3: CASSPDSSYGYTF

V: TRBV19
size: once
D: NA
J: TRBJ1-2
DNA: TGTGCCAGTAGTCCCCAGGAAGCAGGGGTTAACTATGGCTACACCTTC
CDR3: CASSPQEAGVNYGYTF

V: TRBV10-3
size: NA
D: TRBD2
J: TRBJ2-3
DNA: TGTGCCATCAGTGAGGGGCCTAGCGGCTCAGATACGCAGTATTTT
CDR3: CAISEGPSGSDTQYF

V: TRBV19
size: few
D: TRBD1
J: TRBJ1-1
DNA: TGTGCCAGTATCACAGGGGCCGTGAACACTGAAGCTTTCTTT
CDR3: CASITGAVNTEAFF